These 13 T cell receptor beta chains were all obtained from the same sample, sequenced in a study of cytomegalovirus exposure and HLA in healthy donors. Researchers ran the PCR with 60 Vbeta and 13 Jbeta primers. The assay was immunoSEQ multiplex PCR, and TCRdb's table has in-frame clones only and misses some. The sample has around 150,000 clones; 76% are singletons. The material sequenced was PBMCs. All receptors come from a man aged 40-55 years in good health and CMV-seronegative.

J is TRBJ1-5 and V is TRBV13; TRBD1 matches at 10 bases. Trimming at V came to 5 bases and at J to 5 bases, leaving 6 bases not matched to a gene. Germline V gives CDR1 PRHDT, CDR2 FYEKMQ (reference sequence). The CDR3 consists of 15 residues. The CDR3 nucleotides read TGTGCCAGCAGCGCCTATGGGACAGGGGATCAGCCCCAGCATTTT. The encoded protein is CASSAYGTGDQPQHF.

This chain links TRBV10-3 with TRBJ1-1, with D possibly matching TRBD1 (5 bases). Trimming pared 4 bases from V and 2 bases from J, leaving 14 bases between. This CDR3 contains 15 residues. Germline values: CDR1 ENHRY, CDR2 SYGVKD. Here the CDR3 reads CAISGQQGRNTEAFF. CDR3 DNA sequence: TGTGCCATCAGTGGGCAGCAGGGTAGAAACACTGAAGCTTTCTTT.

The chain carries TRBV5-1 and TRBJ2-7; TRBD2 might be the D (7 bases). V was cut by 0 bases and J by 3 bases, with 13 bases left in between. Germline V CDR1 and CDR2: SGHRS, YFSETQ. The CDR3 is 15 amino acids. CDR3 loop: CASSLGGGGDYEQYF. The DNA of the CDR3 is TGCGCCAGCAGCTTGGGAGGGGGAGGGGACTACGAGCAGTACTTC.

This chain connects TRBV7-3 to TRBJ1-1; D ambiguous. This CDR3 has 14 amino acids. Germline loops: CDR1 SGHTA, CDR2 FQGTGA. Deletions cut 0 bases from V and 3 bases from J, with 8 bases between. CDR3 in amino acids: CASSLTGRDTEAFF. The DNA for the CDR3 is TGTGCCAGCAGCTTAACAGGGAGGGACACTGAAGCTTTCTTT.

The chain is built from TRBV7-7 and TRBJ2-7; 7 bases line up with TRBD1. Germline V gene sequence: CDR1 SSHAT, CDR2 FNYEAQ (reference sequence). The length of the CDR3 is 15 residues. The V and J ends lost 3 bases and 1 base, in that order; junction bases with no gene match: 6. The chain's CDR3 is CASSFQTGPSYEQYF. The CDR3 DNA sequence: TGTGCCAGCAGCTTCCAGACAGGGCCATCCTACGAGCAGTACTTC. Complete variable domain (other parts from reference TRBV7-7 and TRBJ2-7): GAGVSQSPRYKVTKRGQDVTLRCDPISSHATLYWYQQALGQGPEFLTYFNYEAQPDKSGLPSDRFSAERPEGSISTLTIQRTEQRDSAMYRCASSFQTGPSYEQYFGPGTRLTVT.

This clone was counted once. The V and J genes are TRBV5-1 and TRBJ2-7; 11 nucleotides line up with TRBD2. Trimming at V came to 3 bases and at J to 9 bases, leaving 11 bases not matched to a gene. Germline CDR1 and CDR2: SGHRS and YFSETQ. The CDR3 runs to 15 residues. The CDR3: CASSSGTSGPPGQYF. Here the CDR3 DNA reads TGCGCCAGCAGCTCGGGGACTAGCGGACCTCCGGGGCAGTACTTC.

This sequence joins TRBV6-6 and TRBJ2-5, with unresolved D. Trimming shortened V by 6 bases and J by 2 bases, and 13 bases separated the two germline ends. Germline V gene data show CDR1 as MNHNY and CDR2 as SVGAGI (reference sequence). This CDR3 is 14 amino acids long. In DNA, the CDR3 is TGTGCCAGCAGCCCCTCTTCGGTACAAGAGACCCAGTACTTC. Protein: CASSPSSVQETQYF.

This sequence joins TRBV7-8 and TRBJ2-7; D unclear. V lost 5 bases to trimming and J lost 4 bases, with 12 bases between them. Looked up from germline, CDR1 is SGHVS and CDR2 is FQNEAQ. The CDR3 has 13 residues. CDR3: CASSHESEYEQYF. CDR3 nucleotide sequence: TGTGCCAGCAGCCACGAGTCGGAGTACGAGCAGTACTTC.

This rearrangement joins TRBV13 to TRBJ2-1; TRBD1 is a possible D gene (5 bases). The CDR3 totals 15 residues. Germline-derived CDR1 and CDR2 are PRHDT and FYEKMQ (reference sequence). V was clipped by 0 bases and J by 6 bases, with 12 bases between them. The CDR3 DNA reads TGTGCCAGCAGCTTAGGTGCAGGGTTGAGCAATGAGCAGTTCTTC. Its translation: CASSLGAGLSNEQFF. Looking up the rest from reference TRBV13 and TRBJ2-1 gives the full variable domain: AAGVIQSPRHLIKEKRETATLKCYPIPRHDTVYWYQQGPGQDPQFLISFYEKMQSDKGSIPDRFSAQQFSDYHSELNMSSLELGDSALYFCASSLGAGLSNEQFFGPGTRLTVL.

The rearrangement links TRBV18 to TRBJ1-6, with 9 bases that match TRBD1. Per the germline V gene, CDR1 is KGHSH and CDR2 is LQKENI. V lost 3 bases to trimming and J lost 3 bases; unmatched junction nucleotides: 0. The length of the CDR3 is 15 residues. The chain's CDR3 is CASSPGQGYNSPLHF. The CDR3 DNA sequence: TGTGCCAGCTCACCGGGACAGGGCTATAATTCACCCCTCCACTTT.

The J gene is TRBJ1-2, the V gene TRBV20-1, with D uncertain. The CDR3 length is 11 residues. Between the trimmed V and J ends, which lost 6 bases and 4 bases, there was a span of 9 bases. Per the germline V gene, CDR1 is DFQATT and CDR2 is SNEGSKA (reference sequence). As DNA, the CDR3 is TGCAGTGCCGCTACGATCTATGGCTACACCTTC. It specifies CSAATIYGYTF.

This clone has more than one count but fewer than ten. The rearrangement links TRBV6-5 to TRBJ1-1; tentative D call: TRBD1 (6 bases). With 2 bases removed from V and 6 bases from J, the gap between germline ends came to 13 bases. CDR1 is MNHEY and CDR2 is SVGAGI in the germline V gene. The CDR3 runs 14 residues. CDR3 amino acids: CASSYRTRGPEAFF. DNA of the CDR3: TGTGCCAGCAGTTACCGAACCAGGGGCCCTGAAGCTTTCTTT.

The V and J genes are TRBV2 and TRBJ2-7, with 7 bases lining up with TRBD2. Germline values: CDR1 SNHLY, CDR2 FYNNEI. Trimming took 8 bases from V and 6 from J; bases not matched to a gene: 13. This CDR3 has 14 amino acids. The CDR3 here is CASSGQAGVSEQYF. The DNA of the CDR3 is TGTGCCAGCTCGGGGCAGGCGGGAGTGAGCGAGCAGTACTTC.